The sequence of this T cell receptor beta chain was determined in a study of identical twins. Overall study results and limits: Out-of-frame alpha sequences common to twins exhibited a surplus of low generation probability.

TCRdb called the 5' RACE reads again in MiXCR, with one record for every CDR3 protein. The profile shows around 680,000 distinct CDR3 sequences, around 8.3% of them singletons. A note on this clonotype: Its specificity is not known.

The V gene lost 3 bases and the J gene lost 4 bases, with 15 bases spanning the gap. CDR1 and CDR2 (germline): SGHTA, FQGNSA. There are 15 residues in the CDR3. These records were also assigned to another study, of yellow fever vaccine responses in identical twins.

The V and J genes are TRBV7-2 and TRBJ1-1, with D tentatively TRBD1 (5 bases). The clonotype was recovered from a woman between 18 and 29 years old in good health. Specimen: PBMCs. The CDR3 sequence is CASSLDINRITEAFF. CDR3 bases: TGTGCCAGCAGCTTGGACATCAATCGGATCACTGAAGCTTTCTTT.